This TCR beta chain was profiled in a study of blood T cell repertoires in COVID-19. Study overall: Sites across the United States, Italy and Spain contributed samples from acute and convalescent COVID-19.

The assay was immunoSEQ multiplex PCR, and TCRdb's table has in-frame clones only and misses some. The top ten hold around 6.3% of the sample, which has roughly 200,000 clones, about four fifths seen once. The clonotype originates from a man aged 70 or older with active or convalescent COVID-19. The sequenced sample was peripheral blood.

The CDR3 sequence is CASSFGVRGSEQYF. CDR3 coding DNA: TGTGCCAGCAGTTTTGGGGTCCGGGGAAGCGAGCAGTACTTC. V usage is TRBV6-5 and J usage is TRBJ2-7; D may be TRBD2 (5 bases). V dropped 4 bases and J dropped 6 bases, with 16 bases sitting between them. Looked up from germline, CDR1 is MNHEY and CDR2 is SVGAGI. CDR3 length: 14 amino acids.